The 9 T cell receptor beta chains below come from one sample, sequenced in a study of T cells in tumors after PD-1 blockade. Method: immunoSEQ multiplex PCR; TCRdb's copy keeps in-frame clones and lacks some. The repertoire holds roughly 8,000 clones, with around 62% as singletons. Sequences were derived from tumor tissue, sampled after anti-PD-1 treatment. These receptors were taken from a human donor with basal cell carcinoma.

In this sample, this clone turned up once. The chain combines TRBV2 with TRBJ2-7, with D possibly TRBD1 on 6 matching bases. Per the germline V gene, CDR1 is SNHLY and CDR2 is FYNNEI. The length of the CDR3 is 16 residues. The V and J ends lost 6 bases and 1 base respectively, with 19 bases between them. The CDR3 DNA sequence: TGTGCCAGCAGGGCCACGGTGGGGGCACGGTCCTACGAGCAGTACTTC. Translation gives CASRATVGARSYEQYF.

The chain has TRBV19 and TRBJ2-3; D is undetermined. CDR3 length: 14 residues. V lost 1 base and J 3 bases, leaving 8 bases between the germline ends. CDR1 LNHDA and CDR2 SQIVND come from the germline V gene (reference sequence). As DNA, the CDR3 is TGTGCCAGTAGTATAGTCGTTTCGACAGATACGCAGTATTTT. Encoded protein: CASSIVVSTDTQYF.

The rearrangement joins TRBV6-5 to TRBJ1-1, with D uncertain. This CDR3 is built from 14 residues. Trimming removed 6 bases from V and 1 base from J, with 12 bases in between. Germline CDR1 and CDR2: MNHEY and SVGAGI. The CDR3: CASRRVGPNTEAFF. The CDR3 nucleotides are TGTGCCAGCAGGCGAGTCGGACCGAACACTGAAGCTTTCTTT.

This clone appeared a few times. This chain joins TRBV28 and TRBJ1-2; D is ambiguous. V shed 10 bases and J shed 4 bases, with 10 bases lying between them. The CDR3 is made up of 11 amino acids. The germline CDR1 and CDR2 sequences are MDHEN and SYDVKM. In DNA, the CDR3 is TGTGCCATACGGGCGACCTATGGCTACACCTTC. As protein: CAIRATYGYTF.

The chain employs TRBV9 and TRBJ1-2; TRBD1 agrees at 7 bases. CDR3 size: 16 residues. Trimming cost V 4 bases and J 0 bases; bases outside gene matches: 9. CDR1 is SGDLS and CDR2 is YYNGEE in the germline V gene. The DNA of the CDR3 is TGTGCCAGCAGCCCAAGGACAGGCGCCACTAACTATGGCTACACCTTC. Protein product: CASSPRTGATNYGYTF.

The chain recombines TRBV7-2 with TRBJ2-1; 9 bases are shared with TRBD1. From germline, CDR1 is SGHTA and CDR2 FQGNSA. The CDR3 sequence is 18 residues long. V was clipped by 1 base and J by 4 bases; unmatched bases: 11. The DNA for the CDR3 is TGTGCCAGCAGCTTAGATCCGGGACAGGGTCCTTTTTACAATGAGCAGTTCTTC. Translated: CASSLDPGQGPFYNEQFF.

The table lists this clone with a few counts. The chain employs TRBV5-1 and TRBJ2-3; 7 bases map to TRBD1. CDR1 and CDR2 (germline): SGHRS, YFSETQ. With V trimmed by 5 bases and J by 4 bases, 4 bases remained unmatched. The CDR3 has 13 residues. This chain's CDR3 is CASRSTGSDTQYF. For the CDR3, the DNA is TGCGCCAGCAGGTCGACAGGGTCAGATACGCAGTATTTT.

The chain couples TRBV7-3 to TRBJ2-1; no clear D gene. Trimming stripped 2 bases from V and 5 bases from J, with 10 bases between. The CDR3 spans 14 residues. CDR1 and CDR2 from the germline V gene are SGHTA and FQGTGA. The CDR3 nucleotides are TGTGCCAGCAGCTTAGGTCCCGCAAACAATGAGCAGTTCTTC. It yields the protein CASSLGPANNEQFF.

The chain links TRBV12-3 or TRBV12-4 to TRBJ1-4; possible D gene TRBD1, 6 bases. V shed 3 bases and J shed 8 bases, with 10 bases lying between them. The CDR3 runs 13 residues. The CDR3 region is CASSLAGTEKLFF. The CDR3 region has the DNA TGTGCCAGCAGTTTGGCGGGGACAGAAAAACTGTTTTTT.